These 2 T cell receptor beta chains were sequenced from one sample in a study of cytomegalovirus exposure and HLA in healthy donors. In the PCR, 60 Vbeta and 13 Jbeta primers were used. Here immunoSEQ multiplex PCR was the method, and the copy in TCRdb shows in-frame clones only, minus some. The data hold more than 55,000 clones, with roughly four fifths observed a single time. The source material was PBMCs. These receptors were obtained from a woman in her fifties or sixties in good health and CMV-seropositive.

This chain joins TRBV5-8 and TRBJ1-6; 11 bases line up with TRBD1. The CDR3 runs to 15 residues. Germline values: CDR1 SGHTS, CDR2 YDEGEE. Trimming at V came to 2 bases and at J to 9 bases, leaving 4 bases not matched to a gene. The CDR3 loop is CASSLPGQGGSPLHF. CDR3 DNA sequence: TGTGCCAGCAGCTTACCGGGACAGGGGGGTTCACCCCTCCACTTT.

Of note for this clone: Distinct nucleotide sequences in the sample also encode this CDR3. The rearrangement joins TRBV2 to TRBJ2-5; D remains unclear. In germline, CDR1 is SNHLY, CDR2 FYNNEI. The CDR3 contains 14 residues. V was trimmed by 4 bases and J by 0 bases, leaving 9 bases between them. As DNA, the CDR3 is TGTGCCAGCAGTGCCGGGTCGTACCAAGAGACCCAGTACTTC. Amino acids: CASSAGSYQETQYF.